The 14 T cell receptor beta chains below were found in one sample sequenced in a study of blood T cell repertoires in COVID-19. TCRdb keeps only in-frame clones here, not all; method: immunoSEQ multiplex PCR. The sample gives some 130,000 clones, roughly nine tenths of which show up once; 3.7% is in the top ten. The sample consisted of peripheral blood. Receptors were obtained from a man in his fifties or sixties with active COVID-19.

V gene TRBV3-1 (or the pseudogene TRBV3-2) combines with J gene TRBJ2-5, with a weak D call TRBD1 (5 bases). CDR1 is LGHDT, CDR2 YNNKEL, per germline (reference sequence). Trimming removed 2 bases at V and 2 bases at J, with 9 bases between. This CDR3 spans 14 amino acids. The CDR3: CASSQRQIQETQYF. The CDR3 DNA is TGTGCCAGCAGCCAAAGACAGATTCAAGAGACCCAGTACTTC.

The chain links TRBV2 to TRBJ2-5, with D tentatively TRBD1 (6 bases). Trimming cost V 5 bases and J 7 bases, with 17 bases left between them. CDR3 length: 14 amino acids. From germline, CDR1 is SNHLY and CDR2 FYNNEI. CDR3: CASSTGTPKGTQYF. In nucleotides, the CDR3 is TGTGCCAGCAGTACCGGGACACCGAAGGGGACCCAGTACTTC. The complete variable domain, with remaining parts taken from reference TRBV2 and TRBJ2-5, reads EPEVTQTPSHQVTQMGQEVILRCVPISNHLYFYWYRQILGQKVEFLVSFYNNEISEKSEIFDDQFSVERPDGSNFTLKIRSTKLEDSAMYFCASSTGTPKGTQYFGPGTRLLVL.

V and J are TRBV6-2 or TRBV6-3 and TRBJ2-5, with a tentative D call TRBD2 (5 bases). V lost 4 bases, J lost 2 bases, and 17 bases lay in between. CDR3 length equals 16 residues. Germline CDR1 and CDR2: MNHEY and SVGEGT. CDR3 DNA: TGTGCCAGCAGTTTCTCCCTAGACGGACTGCAAGAGACCCAGTACTTC. Translated: CASSFSLDGLQETQYF.

The rearrangement joins TRBV19 to TRBJ1-6; D is undetermined. The CDR3 extends over 14 amino acids. V lost 3 bases to trimming and J lost 9 bases, with 12 bases between them. Germline V gene sequence: CDR1 LNHDA, CDR2 SQIVND (reference sequence). CDR3: CASSMRIGISPLHF. In DNA form, the CDR3 reads TGTGCCAGTAGTATGCGGATAGGCATTTCACCCCTCCACTTT.

This chain joins TRBV24-1 and TRBJ2-2, with 12 bases aligning to TRBD2. This CDR3 has 18 residues. Per the germline V gene, CDR1 is KGHDR and CDR2 is SFDVKD. V lost 2 bases to trimming and J lost 4 bases; unmatched junction nucleotides: 7. Here the CDR3 DNA reads TGTGCCACCAGTGATTCGACACCGACTAGCGGGGGCACCGGGGAGCTGTTTTTT. This sequence encodes CATSDSTPTSGGTGELFF.

The V and J genes are TRBV19 and TRBJ1-5; D unresolved. The V gene lost 6 bases and the J gene lost 0 bases, with 6 bases spanning the gap. Germline assignment: CDR1 LNHDA and CDR2 SQIVND (reference sequence). The CDR3 is 13 residues long. This chain's CDR3 is CASRRSSNQPQHF. The DNA of the CDR3 is TGTGCCAGTAGGAGGTCTAGCAATCAGCCCCAGCATTTT.

The V and J genes are TRBV7-9 and TRBJ2-2; 8 nucleotides line up with TRBD1. This CDR3 has 15 amino acids. Germline V gene lookup returns CDR1 SEHNR and CDR2 FQNEAQ (reference sequence). The V and J ends lost 5 bases and 3 bases, in that order; junction bases with no gene match: 5. CDR3 sequence (DNA): TGTGCCAGCAGCACGCAGGGGGCTCACACCGGGGAGCTGTTTTTT. It yields the protein CASSTQGAHTGELFF.

The chain recombines TRBV7-9 with TRBJ2-1; 8 bases fit TRBD1. Germline values: CDR1 SEHNR, CDR2 FQNEAQ (reference sequence). The CDR3 contains 13 residues. V shed 8 bases and J 5 bases; nucleotides not matched to a gene: 5. The CDR3 DNA is TGTGCCAGCGGAGAGACAGGGGACAATGAGCAGTTCTTC. Protein sequence: CASGETGDNEQFF.

The chain joins TRBV2 to TRBJ1-6; 7 bases match TRBD1. Germline lookup yields CDR1 SNHLY and CDR2 FYNNEI. CDR3 size: 14 residues. V lost 10 bases to trimming and J lost 7 bases; unmatched junction nucleotides: 10. In nucleotides, the CDR3 is TGTGCCACCAAGGGGGACAGCGAAAATTCACCCCTCCACTTT. Its protein is CATKGDSENSPLHF.

This chain links TRBV5-4 with TRBJ2-5; 9 bases are a match to TRBD1. The CDR3 runs to 15 residues. The germline CDR1 and CDR2 sequences are SGHNT and YYREEE (reference sequence). V was pared by 4 bases and J by 5 bases, with 9 bases of the junction left unmatched. This CDR3 reads CASSPRQGEGETQYF. The CDR3 region has the DNA TGTGCCAGCAGCCCCCGACAGGGGGAGGGGGAGACCCAGTACTTC.

This clone appeared a single time. The chain employs TRBV19 and TRBJ1-6; D is unclear. CDR1 and CDR2 from the germline V gene are LNHDA and SQIVND (reference sequence). The V end lost 6 bases, the J end lost 0 bases, and 9 bases lay between the germline ends. This CDR3 spans 15 amino acids. As DNA, the CDR3 is TGTGCCAGTAGCGACCGGGGCTCCTATAATTCACCCCTCCACTTT. Its translation is CASSDRGSYNSPLHF.

The CDR3 loop reads CASSYGTGNSPLHF. The CDR3 coding sequence is TGTGCCAGCAGTTACGGGACAGGGAATTCACCCCTCCACTTT. The chain links TRBV6-5 to TRBJ1-6; 9 nucleotides line up with TRBD1. Looked up from germline, CDR1 is MNHEY and CDR2 is SVGAGI. The CDR3 contains 14 residues. V was clipped by 2 bases and J by 7 bases; unmatched bases: 0.

This chain uses TRBV6-2 or TRBV6-3 with TRBJ2-7, with TRBD1 as a possible D gene (6 bases). Trimming stripped 2 bases from V and 3 bases from J, with 14 bases between. This CDR3 region has 15 residues. The V gene's germline CDR1 is MNHEY and CDR2 SVGEGT. The CDR3 nucleotides are TGTGCCAGCAGTTACGGGAGACAGGTCTTCTACGAGCAGTACGTC. It codes for CASSYGRQVFYEQYV.

The chain recombines TRBV18 with TRBJ2-3, with 12 bases aligning to TRBD2. In germline, CDR1 is KGHSH, CDR2 LQKENI. The CDR3 spans 17 residues. Trimming took 6 bases from V and 0 from J; bases not matched to a gene: 7. This CDR3 is CASSQTSGSPSTDTQYF. CDR3 bases: TGTGCCAGCTCGCAGACTAGCGGGAGCCCTAGCACAGATACGCAGTATTTT.